This entry features one TCR beta chain sequence. Its antigen remains unidentified. The record originates from a study of blood T cells in healthy people across ages. Study information: Per two T cells, template switching captured roughly one barcoded beta molecule.

PCR was performed a second time for about 7 to 12 cycles using a sample-barcoded 5' primer and a J-beta primer mix. Researchers report that a template-switch adaptor with 12 random nucleotides tagged each cDNA molecule. At least 2.5 million CDR3-containing paired-end reads were obtained per sample. TCRdb analysed the 5' RACE reads with MiXCR anew, one entry per CDR3 protein. The table lists roughly 800,000 distinct CDR3 sequences, 58% of them singletons. Whole-study results and caveats: Unknown donor CMV status possibly confounded expanded clonotype changes.

Germline V gene lookup returns CDR1 DFQATT and CDR2 SNEGSKA (reference sequence). The J segment lost 4 bases and the V segment lost 5 bases, leaving 8 bases of the junction unmatched. The CDR3 runs to 14 residues. The receptor was derived from a young man in good health. The V and J genes are TRBV20-1 and TRBJ1-2; 9 nucleotides line up with TRBD1. The sequenced sample consisted of blood. CDR3 bases: TGCAGTGCTGGGACAGGGCCCGCCTTCTATGGCTACACCTTC. As protein: CSAGTGPAFYGYTF.